This T cell receptor (beta chain) is drawn from a study of T cell changes during pregnancy in multiple sclerosis. Trimming cost V 0 bases and J 3 bases, with 6 bases left between them. The CDR3 is 12 residues long. Germline CDR1 is GTSNPN and CDR2 is SVGIG (reference sequence). Notes on this clone: This sample also contains other DNA sequences that code for the same CDR3.

Measured with immunoSEQ multiplex PCR; TCRdb has only the in-frame clones, and not every one. This sample has about 92,000 clones, with roughly 90% found just once. Sequenced material: peripheral blood, taken in the first trimester of pregnancy. The receptor was isolated from a female donor with multiple sclerosis, enrolled in a pregnancy study. V is TRBV30 and J is TRBJ2-7; D gene uncertain. The CDR3 DNA follows: TGTGCCTGGAGTGTGGGCAGCTACGAGCAGTACTTC. Amino acid sequence: CAWSVGSYEQYF.